This entry describes one T cell receptor (beta chain). This clonotype has ten or more counts. The target of this receptor is not known. No base qualities exist here, and no much larger clone lies one base off it. Stable Graves' hyperthyroidism was defined as no progression to ophthalmopathy during 18 months of follow-up. Hyperthyroidism patients were newly diagnosed, had a disease duration of under 2 months, and were aged 18 to 65 years. Any patient with an uncontrolled infection, another autoimmune disease, pregnancy or lactation was excluded. Diagnoses were established on the basis of clinical symptoms, serum thyroxine and TRAb, thyroid ultrasound, and orbital computed tomography. PBMCs were isolated from about 9.2 ml of fresh peripheral blood by Ficoll-Paque density gradient centrifugation. Trizol reagent was used to extract total RNA, and RNA quality was then checked on an Agilent 2100 Bioanalyzer.

Amplification of TCR beta CDR3 regions was carried out from RNA transcripts. For the first round of RT-PCR on the TCR CDR3, the HTBI primer set was used together with the Qiagen OneStep RT-PCR kit. Libraries were constructed in a second round of multiplex PCR, after which size selection and purification were carried out. Sequencing of the libraries was done on an Illumina HiSeq2000 using paired-end 100 bp reads. The authors processed their data as follows. SOAPnuke was used to process the raw data, with reads discarded if the reads contained adapters or uncalled bases, had a mean Phred below 15, or lacked an exact constant-primer or identifier match. COPE v1.2.5 was used to merge the high-quality paired reads, and each unique nucleotide sequence was defined as a clonotype. Clonotypes were aligned to IMGT TRBV, TRBD and TRBJ reference segments using MiTCR v1.1. The analysis included only V-J combinations with a frequency above 0.0001, which together covered 99% to 99.2% of the repertoires. A TCS score was defined as the ratio of F50 (clonal expansion) to E x V (chaos), with BLOSUM62-based TCRdist applied between CDR3 peptides within each V-J. Welch's t-statistics and random forest reduced around 510 V-J features to 13, which were used in a naive Bayes classifier (R e1071). TCRdb handled the public reads itself, with Q25 trimming in fastp and clone calling in MiXCR, and kept productive beta chains. Rows with a matching CDR3 protein are joined into one entry that keeps the most common DNA and genes. These V and J calls are TCRdb output, not the study's own analysis. A total of hundreds of thousands of distinct CDR3 sequences appear in this sample, less than 20% of them only once. The ten largest make up about 7.7% of the sample.

The sample originates from a study of T cells in Graves' hyperthyroidism and ophthalmopathy (dated by TCRdb to the late 2010s). For the study in its entirety: Peripheral blood samples were taken at the time of initial diagnosis, prior to any treatment. The roughly 94 discovery patients were randomly split 7:3 into training and test sets. Thyroid tissue and blood T-cell repertoires from about six Graves' hyperthyroidism patients were also compared in the study. Once sampling was done, hyperthyroidism patients were given methimazole at a starting dose of 30 mg daily, whereas ophthalmopathy patients were given high-dose intravenous methylprednisolone. Prospective prediction of ophthalmopathy was tested in an independent validation cohort consisting of some 19 hyperthyroidism patients and around 16 patients who later progressed to ophthalmopathy. To identify distinguishing TCR V-J signatures, a discovery cohort of 100 patients was used, comprising 43 with Graves' ophthalmopathy and approximately 58 with stable Graves' hyperthyroidism. According to the paper, TCR Vbeta CDR3 sequencing was carried out on approximately 140 peripheral blood samples, which came from 40 to 45 ophthalmopathy, under 85 hyperthyroidism and approximately 17 progressor patients. Overall results and qualifications from the work: Most expanded thyroid clonotypes (frequency above 0.001) were also found in blood, which suggests that blood repertoires may mirror thyroid immune responses. Sample size was not statistically predetermined, and blinding of investigators to group allocation was not performed. In cross-validation, a model built on a 13 V-J signature told ophthalmopathy apart from stable hyperthyroidism with approximately 90% sensitivity and around 81% specificity, and in testing the same model reached 80%/75%. During validation, the model predicted progression to ophthalmopathy a median of approximately six months ahead of onset, with approximately 70% sensitivity and 72% to 80% specificity.

Sequences SGHTA (CDR1) and FQGNSA (CDR2) are obtained from the germline V gene. Measured from the cysteine to the phenylalanine, the CDR3 is 15 residues long. Only CDR3 DNA remains: 45 bases, in frame from the first base. V trim: 5 bases; J trim: 6 bases; unmatched bases: 8. The sequenced sample consisted of blood. The chain is made from TRBV7-2 and TRBJ2-3, with 10 bases matching TRBD2. The sequence came from a young woman with Graves' hyperthyroidism. The CDR3 protein sequence reads: CASSTSSGSWDTQYF. The nucleotides read TGTGCCAGCAGCACCTCTAGCGGGAGTTGGGATACGCAGTATTTT.